This T cell receptor (beta chain) stems from a study of PD-L1 blockade in urothelial cancer. Turning to the study itself: The patients first took atezolizumab around 2014, receiving 1,200 mg intravenously every 3 weeks. Across blood samples, T cells had a median count of around 150,000.

Documented time point: pretreatment peripheral blood. As regards this clone: The target antigen is unknown.

The CDR3 has 16 amino acids. Germline-derived CDR1 and CDR2 are LNHDA and SQIVND (reference sequence). V lost 5 bases and J lost 4, with 18 bases in between. Each PCR reaction had synthetic TCR analog templates spiked into it. The assay was immunoSEQ multiplex PCR, and TCRdb's table has in-frame clones only and misses some. Altogether around 70,000 clones are present, roughly 84% being singletons, with the ten largest covering approximately 9.2%. General study results and limits: Tumor-associated TCR clones expanded more in blood at 3 weeks in patients with durable benefit.

The sequences come from PBMCs, collected around atezolizumab (anti-PD-L1) treatment. The rearrangement joins TRBV19 to TRBJ1-5; D is possibly TRBD1 (6 bases). The source of this sequence is a woman in her 70s with urothelial cancer. CDR3 residues: CASSPLLIDRNQPQHF. CDR3 sequence (DNA): TGTGCCAGTAGTCCCCTACTTATAGACAGGAATCAGCCCCAGCATTTT.